These 32 T cell receptor beta chains came from one sample sequenced in a study of neurological immune-mediated disorders. TCRdb fed the 5' RACE reads into MiXCR, producing one record per CDR3 protein. The data show about 88,000 distinct CDR3 sequences, 3.5% to 4% seen once. The sequencing sample was made of PBMCs. All receptors derive from a woman aged 18-29 years with multiple sclerosis.

This clonotype appeared a few times. This may be a read error: a much more frequent sequence differs by one nucleotide. V gene TRBV20-1 combines with J gene TRBJ2-7; D perhaps matches TRBD2 (6 bases). CDR3 length: 14 residues. Germline-derived CDR1 and CDR2 are DFQATT and SNEGSKA (reference sequence). Trimming took 3 bases from V and 2 from J, leaving 14 bases between them. The CDR3 coding sequence is TGCAGTGCTAGGTACCTAGCGTCGGCCTACGAGCAGTACTTC. Residues: CSARYLASAYEQYF.

This clonotype was seen many times. The chain employs TRBV20-1 and TRBJ2-7; maybe TRBD2 (5 bases). The CDR3 sequence is 13 residues long. Trimming took off 3 bases at V and 4 bases at J, with 13 bases between the two ends. CDR1 DFQATT and CDR2 SNEGSKA come from the germline V gene (reference sequence). As DNA, the CDR3 is TGCAGTGCTAGTCTTGCTAGCCTATACGAGCAGTACTTC. Translated, it gives CSASLASLYEQYF.

This clonotype has at least ten counts. This chain links TRBV7-2 with TRBJ2-5; D is unclear. Germline V lookup: CDR1 SGHTA, CDR2 FQGNSA. Trimming left V 5 bases short and J 0 bases short, with 10 bases between. The CDR3 loop spans 14 amino acids. The CDR3 reads CASSHSMYQETQYF. The CDR3 nucleotides read TGTGCCAGCAGCCATTCAATGTACCAAGAGACCCAGTACTTC.

This clonotype was seen ten or more times. The CDR3: CASSIQATSSYEQYF. The CDR3 DNA sequence: TGTGCCAGTAGTATTCAGGCCACAAGCTCCTACGAGCAGTACTTC. The chain uses TRBV19 and TRBJ2-7; D gene unclear. Per germline, CDR1 LNHDA and CDR2 SQIVND (reference sequence). The CDR3 covers 15 residues. Trimming took off 3 bases at V and 0 bases at J, with 12 bases between the two ends.

This clonotype was seen ten or more times. This chain joins TRBV6-6 and TRBJ1-2, with 9 nucleotides matching TRBD1. Germline values: CDR1 MNHNY, CDR2 SVGAGI (reference sequence). Trimming at V came to 6 bases and at J to 0 bases, leaving 5 bases not matched to a gene. The CDR3 is 15 residues long. CDR3 DNA: TGTGCCAGCAGGAAACAGGGGGCACCTAACTATGGCTACACCTTC. This codes for CASRKQGAPNYGYTF.

This clonotype came up many times. The V call is TRBV5-1, the J call TRBJ2-3, with D perhaps matching TRBD1 or TRBD2 (6 bases each). This CDR3 contains 16 residues. V was pared by 2 bases and J by 5 bases, with 18 bases between. Per germline, CDR1 SGHRS and CDR2 YFSETQ. The CDR3 nucleotides read TGCGCCAGCAGCTTCCCCCCTGGGGGGCGCGGAGATACGCAGTATTTT. Translated, it gives CASSFPPGGRGDTQYF.

This clonotype appeared many times. The chain has TRBV12-3 or TRBV12-4 and TRBJ1-1; 10 positions match TRBD1. The CDR3 totals 14 residues. V was clipped by 6 bases and J by 4 bases; unmatched bases: 5. The CDR3 DNA follows: TGTGCCAGCAGCCGGGACAGGGGAGGCACTGAAGCTTTCTTT. Its translation is CASSRDRGGTEAFF.

This clonotype was seen many times. One junction end disagrees with the germline gene, perhaps due to a read error. V usage is TRBV7-2 and J usage is TRBJ2-2; a weak D match, TRBD2 (5 bases). This CDR3 has 16 residues. The germline CDR1 and CDR2 sequences are SGHTA and FQGNSA. CDR3 protein: CASTLVGGAATGELFF. The CDR3 coding sequence is TGTGCCAGCACCTTAGTCGGAGGAGCGGCCACCGGGGAGCTGTTTTTT.

This clonotype occurred many times. The rearrangement links TRBV6-5 to TRBJ2-1; weak D call: TRBD1 (8 bases). Germline V gene data show CDR1 as MNHEY and CDR2 as SVGAGI. Trimming removed 6 bases at V and 8 bases at J, with 23 bases between. This CDR3 is 16 amino acids long. The CDR3 protein is CASSHDRGGGFDEQFF. The CDR3 DNA is TGTGCCAGCAGCCACGACAGGGGAGGGGGCTTCGATGAGCAGTTCTTC.

This clonotype was picked up many times. This chain connects TRBV5-1 to TRBJ2-7; 9 bases align to TRBD1. Germline lookup yields CDR1 SGHRS and CDR2 YFSETQ. There are 14 residues in the CDR3. The J segment lost 6 bases and the V segment lost 4 bases, leaving 8 bases of the junction unmatched. CDR3 coding DNA: TGCGCCAGCAGCCTGGGGACAGGGTTCAGCGAGCAGTACTTC. This gives the protein CASSLGTGFSEQYF. The whole variable domain, remainder taken from reference TRBV5-1 and TRBJ2-7, is KAGVTQTPRYLIKTRGQQVTLSCSPISGHRSVSWYQQTPGQGLQFLFEYFSETQRNKGNFPGRFSGRQFSNSRSEMNVSTLELGDSALYLCASSLGTGFSEQYFGPGTRLTVT.

In regard to this clonotype: A much more abundant neighbour one base away suggests this may be a read error. The chain is built from TRBV5-1 and TRBJ1-1; TRBD1 is a possible D gene (5 bases). Germline V CDR1 and CDR2: SGHRS, YFSETQ. The CDR3 covers 14 residues. CDR3 bases: TGCACCAGCGCACTCGAGGAGGGGAGATCTGAAGCTTTCTTT. Encoded protein: CTSALEEGRSEAFF.

This clonotype was detected ten times or more. The CDR3 region is CASSLGQGTAPYEQYF. The CDR3 nucleotides are TGCGCCAGCAGCTTGGGACAGGGGACGGCCCCCTACGAGCAGTACTTC. The J gene is TRBJ2-7, the V gene TRBV5-1; 8 positions agree with TRBD1. The J segment lost 2 bases and the V segment lost 0 bases, leaving 7 bases of the junction unmatched. CDR1 and CDR2 from the germline V gene are SGHRS and YFSETQ. The CDR3 is 16 amino acids.

This clonotype was detected many times. The chain couples TRBV21-1 to TRBJ1-3. TRBV21-1 is a pseudogene locus. The CDR3 has 13 amino acids. This CDR3 is CASSKSCGNTIYF. In DNA, the CDR3 is TGTGCCAGCAGCAAAAGTTGCGGAAACACCATATATTTT.

The table lists this clonotype with many counts. The CDR3 DNA reads as TGTGCCAGCAGCGCCTCGTATAGCAATCAGCCCCAGCATTTT. Translation: CASSASYSNQPQHF. The chain combines TRBV7-2 with TRBJ1-5; D unresolved. Germline assignment: CDR1 SGHTA and CDR2 FQGNSA. V lost 5 bases and J lost 0, with 8 bases in between. The CDR3 contains 14 residues.

The sample holds a few counts of this clonotype. The chain combines TRBV7-2 with TRBJ2-7; no clear D. CDR3 length equals 12 residues. Germline CDR1 and CDR2: SGHTA and FQGNSA. Trimming shortened V by 5 bases and J by 3 bases, and 8 bases separated the two germline ends. CDR3 bases: TGTGCCAGCAGCCCTGCACACTACGAGCAGTACTTC. Translated, it gives CASSPAHYEQYF.

This clonotype was observed a handful of times. Since a much larger clone is just one base distant, this may be a read error. The V gene is TRBV20-1, the J gene TRBJ1-1, with D unresolved. CDR3 length: 12 amino acids. Trimming took off 7 bases at V and 0 bases at J, with 9 bases between the two ends. The germline CDR1 and CDR2 sequences are DFQATT and SNEGSKA (reference sequence). CDR3 residues: CSDRIMNTEAFF. CDR3 nucleotides: TGCAGTGATAGGATTATGAACACTGAAGCTTTCTTT.

The sample holds many counts of this clonotype. The chain carries TRBV5-6 and TRBJ2-3; a weak D match, TRBD1 (6 bases). Germline V lookup: CDR1 SGHDT, CDR2 YYEEEE. V was clipped by 4 bases and J by 0 bases, with 12 bases between them. The length of the CDR3 is 15 residues. CDR3 nucleotides: TGTGCCAGCAGCGCCTTGAGGGGGAGCACAGATACGCAGTATTTT. It is translated as CASSALRGSTDTQYF.

Many counts were recorded for this clonotype. The CDR3 sequence: CASSPGQGVEKLFF. CDR3 coding DNA: TGTGCCAGCAGTCCAGGGCAGGGGGTTGAAAAACTGTTTTTT. This chain links TRBV12-3 or TRBV12-4 with TRBJ1-4; TRBD1 aligns across 7 bases. Trimming cost V 5 bases and J 7 bases; bases outside gene matches: 7. CDR3 length: 14 residues.

This clonotype came up many times. The chain is built from TRBV2 and TRBJ2-1, with 12 bases lining up with TRBD1. Trimming cost V 4 bases and J 0 bases; bases outside gene matches: 1. Germline CDR1 SNHLY, CDR2 FYNNEI. The length of the CDR3 is 16 residues. This CDR3 reads CASSGGQGASYNEQFF. CDR3 DNA: TGTGCCAGCAGTGGGGGACAGGGGGCCTCCTACAATGAGCAGTTCTTC. Looking up the rest from reference TRBV2 and TRBJ2-1 gives the full variable domain: EPEVTQTPSHQVTQMGQEVILRCVPISNHLYFYWYRQILGQKVEFLVSFYNNEISEKSEIFDDQFSVERPDGSNFTLKIRSTKLEDSAMYFCASSGGQGASYNEQFFGPGTRLTVL.

This clonotype was picked up many times. V usage is TRBV9 and J usage is TRBJ2-3; maybe TRBD2 (6 bases). This CDR3 spans 15 amino acids. The V end lost 0 bases, the J end lost 4 bases, and 12 bases lay between the germline ends. The germline CDR1 and CDR2 sequences are SGDLS and YYNGEE. The CDR3 sequence: CASSVAGGSPDTQYF. In DNA form, the CDR3 reads TGTGCCAGCAGCGTAGCTGGAGGGAGTCCAGATACGCAGTATTTT.

This clonotype was counted at least ten times. J is TRBJ2-1 and V is TRBV6-6; tentatively, D is TRBD1 (6 bases). Germline-derived CDR1 and CDR2 are MNHNY and SVGAGI (reference sequence). V shed 7 bases and J shed 9 bases, with 19 bases lying between them. There are 14 residues in the CDR3. The CDR3 bases are TGTGCCAGCACGGAGAACAGGGTTTCGTCTGAGCAGTTCTTC. Its translation is CASTENRVSSEQFF.

This clonotype has a count of ten or more. The V and J genes are TRBV7-6 and TRBJ1-1; D gene ambiguous. V gave up 5 bases and J gave up 5 bases, with 18 bases separating them. This CDR3 is 15 amino acids long. CDR1 is SGHVS, CDR2 FNYEAQ, per germline. The DNA for the CDR3 is TGTGCCAGCAGCCCAGGACCCAGAGGGCGAACTGAAGCTTTCTTT. It encodes CASSPGPRGRTEAFF.

This clonotype showed up many times. V is TRBV7-9 and J is TRBJ1-2; weak D call: TRBD1 (5 bases). Germline V gives CDR1 SEHNR, CDR2 FQNEAQ (reference sequence). Trimming pared 4 bases from V and 4 bases from J, leaving 16 bases between. The CDR3 extends over 15 amino acids. CDR3 DNA sequence: TGTGCCAGCAGCTCCCAGGGTGTGGCGGCCTATGGCTACACCTTC. Its protein is CASSSQGVAAYGYTF. The full variable domain, rest sourced from reference TRBV7-9 and TRBJ1-2, is DTGVSQNPRHKITKRGQNVTFRCDPISEHNRLYWYRQTLGQGPEFLTYFQNEAQLEKSRLLSDRFSAERPKGSFSTLEIQRTEQGDSAMYLCASSSQGVAAYGYTFGSGTRLTVV.

This clonotype was observed many times. The rearrangement links TRBV7-2 to TRBJ2-7; no firm D call. Trimming stripped 3 bases from V and 3 bases from J, with 15 bases between. The CDR3 contains 15 residues. Germline CDR1 SGHTA, CDR2 FQGNSA. CDR3 nucleotide sequence: TGTGCCAGCAGCTTGAGGAAGGGCCTTGACTACGAGCAGTACTTC. Its protein product is CASSLRKGLDYEQYF.

There are many counts of this clonotype. The gene calls are TRBV5-1 and TRBJ1-2; a weak D match, TRBD1 (6 bases). The CDR3 has 13 residues. Germline lookup yields CDR1 SGHRS and CDR2 YFSETQ. V dropped 5 bases and J dropped 6 bases, with 14 bases sitting between them. The DNA of the CDR3 is TGCGCCAGCAGGAGGGGGGCCGGGAATGGCTACACCTTC. This translates into CASRRGAGNGYTF. The entire variable domain, with the rest obtained from reference TRBV5-1 and TRBJ1-2, is as follows: KAGVTQTPRYLIKTRGQQVTLSCSPISGHRSVSWYQQTPGQGLQFLFEYFSETQRNKGNFPGRFSGRQFSNSRSEMNVSTLELGDSALYLCASRRGAGNGYTFGSGTRLTVV.

This clonotype was counted ten times or more. The chain carries TRBV11-2 and TRBJ1-1; D gene unclear. The V gene lost 3 bases and the J gene lost 3 bases, with 11 bases spanning the gap. CDR1 is SGHAT and CDR2 is FQNNGV in the germline V gene. CDR3 size: 14 residues. The CDR3, as DNA: TGTGCCAGCAGCTTCCTAGGGCTGGACACTGAAGCTTTCTTT. This sequence encodes CASSFLGLDTEAFF.

This clonotype was detected many times. The V gene is TRBV15, the J gene TRBJ1-4; a weak D match, TRBD1 (6 bases). With 0 bases removed from V and 8 bases from J, the gap between germline ends came to 13 bases. Germline V gene sequence: CDR1 LNHNV, CDR2 YYDKDF (reference sequence). This CDR3 spans 15 amino acids. CDR3 in amino acids: CATSRDLQGGEKLFF. CDR3 DNA: TGTGCCACCAGCAGAGATTTACAGGGCGGCGAAAAACTGTTTTTT.

At least ten counts were recorded for this clonotype. This rearrangement joins TRBV10-2 to TRBJ2-7; unclear D gene. CDR3 size: 13 residues. Trimming cost V 2 bases and J 0 bases, with 5 bases left between them. The germline V gene encodes CDR1 WSHSY and CDR2 SAAADI. Here the CDR3 DNA reads TGCGCCAGCAGTGAGCAGAGCTCCTACGAGCAGTACTTC. Residues: CASSEQSSYEQYF.

This clonotype was observed at least ten times. The chain recombines TRBV4-3 with TRBJ2-1, with D perhaps matching TRBD2 (6 bases). V was shortened by 3 bases and J by 4 bases, with 16 bases between the two germline ends. The CDR3 runs 16 residues. The germline V gene encodes CDR1 LGHNA and CDR2 YSLEER. This chain's CDR3 is CASSQIRDWGYNEQFF. The CDR3 region has the DNA TGCGCCAGCAGCCAGATCCGGGACTGGGGATACAATGAGCAGTTCTTC.

This clonotype has ten or more counts. V gene TRBV7-9 combines with J gene TRBJ1-1; tentative D call: TRBD1 (6 bases). Deletions cut 1 base from V and 0 bases from J, with 15 bases between. The CDR3 spans 17 residues. Per germline, CDR1 SEHNR and CDR2 FQNEAQ (reference sequence). CDR3 nucleotides: TGTGCCAGCAGCTTAGATACAGGGAACTACATGAACACTGAAGCTTTCTTT. Translated: CASSLDTGNYMNTEAFF. Combining the CDR3 with reference TRBV7-9 and TRBJ1-1 gives the whole variable domain DTGVSQNPRHKITKRGQNVTFRCDPISEHNRLYWYRQTLGQGPEFLTYFQNEAQLEKSRLLSDRFSAERPKGSFSTLEIQRTEQGDSAMYLCASSLDTGNYMNTEAFFGQGTRLTVV.

This clonotype was seen more than once but under ten times. The chain recombines TRBV19 with TRBJ2-1; 9 bases fit TRBD1. V gave up 5 bases and J gave up 5 bases; unmatched junction bases: 16. From germline, CDR1 is LNHDA and CDR2 SQIVND (reference sequence). The length of the CDR3 is 18 residues. As DNA, the CDR3 is TGTGCCAGTAGTCCTCGGGGGACAGGGACCGCCCGGGACAATGAGCAGTTCTTC. It yields the protein CASSPRGTGTARDNEQFF.

This clonotype was detected ten times or more. This chain uses TRBV28 with TRBJ2-7; D is possibly TRBD1 (5 bases). The V end was cut by 2 bases, the J end by 2 bases, with 16 bases between. This CDR3 is 16 amino acids long. The germline V gene encodes CDR1 MDHEN and CDR2 SYDVKM. The CDR3 DNA is TGTGCCAGCAGTTTAGGGGCCGACCTAGGGGCCTACGAGCAGTACTTC. Its protein product is CASSLGADLGAYEQYF.